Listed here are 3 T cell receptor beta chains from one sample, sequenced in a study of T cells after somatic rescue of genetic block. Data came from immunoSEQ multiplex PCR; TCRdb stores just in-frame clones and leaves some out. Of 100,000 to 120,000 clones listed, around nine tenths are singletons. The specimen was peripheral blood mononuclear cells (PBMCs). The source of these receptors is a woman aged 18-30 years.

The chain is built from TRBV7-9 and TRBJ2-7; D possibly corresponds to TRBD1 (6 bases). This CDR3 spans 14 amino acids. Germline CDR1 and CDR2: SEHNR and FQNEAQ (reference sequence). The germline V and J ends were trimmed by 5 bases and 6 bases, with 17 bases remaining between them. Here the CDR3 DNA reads TGTGCCAGCAGCCTCCTAAACAGGGATAGCGAGCAGTACTTC. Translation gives CASSLLNRDSEQYF.

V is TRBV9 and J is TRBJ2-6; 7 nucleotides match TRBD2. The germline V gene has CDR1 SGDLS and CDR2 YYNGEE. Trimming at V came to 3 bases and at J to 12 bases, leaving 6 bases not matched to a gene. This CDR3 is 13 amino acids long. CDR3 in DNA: TGTGCCAGCAGCGCCGCGGGGGTACCCGTCCTGACTTTC. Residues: CASSAAGVPVLTF.

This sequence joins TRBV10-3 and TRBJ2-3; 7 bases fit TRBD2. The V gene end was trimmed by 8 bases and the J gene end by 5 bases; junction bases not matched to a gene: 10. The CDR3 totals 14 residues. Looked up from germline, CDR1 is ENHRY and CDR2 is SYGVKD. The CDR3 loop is CAISARGWGDTQYF. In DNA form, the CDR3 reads TGTGCCATCTCAGCGCGGGGGTGGGGAGATACGCAGTATTTT.